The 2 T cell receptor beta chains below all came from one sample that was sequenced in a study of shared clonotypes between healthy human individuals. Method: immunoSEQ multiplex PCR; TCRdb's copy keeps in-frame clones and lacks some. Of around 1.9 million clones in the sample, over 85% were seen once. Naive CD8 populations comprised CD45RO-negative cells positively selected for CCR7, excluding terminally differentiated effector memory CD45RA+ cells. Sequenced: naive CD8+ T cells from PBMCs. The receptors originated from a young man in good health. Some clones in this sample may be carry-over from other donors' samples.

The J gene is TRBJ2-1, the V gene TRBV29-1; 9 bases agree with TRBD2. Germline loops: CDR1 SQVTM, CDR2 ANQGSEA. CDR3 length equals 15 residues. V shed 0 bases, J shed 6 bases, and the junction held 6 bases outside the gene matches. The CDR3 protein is CSVEDIGLASNEQFF. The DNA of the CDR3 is TGCAGCGTTGAAGACATTGGACTAGCGAGCAATGAGCAGTTCTTC.

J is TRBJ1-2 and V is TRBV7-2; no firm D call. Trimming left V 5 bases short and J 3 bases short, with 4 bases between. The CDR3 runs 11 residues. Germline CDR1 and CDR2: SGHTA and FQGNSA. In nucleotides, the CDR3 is TGTGCCAGCAGCCCTGACTATGGCTACACCTTC. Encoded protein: CASSPDYGYTF.